This T cell receptor (beta chain) was obtained from a study of CD8 T cells in Susac syndrome. This CDR3 is built from 13 residues. Germline V lookup: CDR1 SNHLY, CDR2 FYNNEI. Germline trimming cut 7 bases from V and 2 bases from J; bases unmatched to any gene: 2. An input of about 0.5 to 1 ug of RNA was subjected to reverse transcription using random hexamers. MiXCR was run by TCRdb on the immunoSEQ multiplex PCR reads, yielding one entry per CDR3 protein. The repertoire holds fewer than 350,000 distinct CDR3 sequences, with about 88% as singletons. The source is a human donor with multiple sclerosis. Sequenced: CD8+ T cells from PBMCs. The chain links TRBV2 to TRBJ2-7, with 10 positions matching TRBD2. The CDR3 is CASTGLAAYEQYF. Written as DNA, the CDR3 is TGTGCCAGCACTGGACTAGCGGCCTACGAGCAGTACTTC.